The rows below give T cell receptor beta chains drawn from one sample of a study of identical twins. TCRdb independently ran MiXCR on the 5' RACE reads; one entry per CDR3 protein. The table has 200,000 to 250,000 distinct CDR3 sequences, roughly 7.5% seen once. The sample was also linked to a second study, of yellow fever vaccine responses in identical twins.

The specimen sequenced was CD8+ T cells sorted from blood. The receptors here all came from a woman aged 18-29 years in good health. CDR3s include the opening cysteine and the closing phenylalanine or tryptophan. The D gene is left open where the match is weak. Part of the rows lack a size; the others show once, few, many or a class for expanded clones.

j_call	v_call	clone_size	d_call	cdr3_nt	cdr3_aa
TRBJ2-1	TRBV5-1	.	.	TGCGCCAGCAGCTTAAGTCTGGGACACAATGAGCAGTTCTTC	CASSLSLGHNEQFF
TRBJ1-2	TRBV4-1	few	TRBD1	TGCGCCAGCAGCCAGGGACAGGGGTTGTGGGGCTACACCTTC	CASSQGQGLWGYTF
TRBJ2-1	TRBV2	.	TRBD2	TGTGCCAGCAGTGTGCGGCTAGCGGCGAACAATGAGCAGTTCTTC	CASSVRLAANNEQFF
TRBJ2-3	TRBV12-3/TRBV12-4	many	TRBD1	TGTGCCAGCAGGGGACAGGGGGCGCGTTTTGATACGCAGTATTTT	CASRGQGARFDTQYF
TRBJ2-5	TRBV2	.	.	TGTGCCAGCATGAAGACAGCCAAAGAGACCCAGTACTTC	CASMKTAKETQYF
TRBJ2-3	TRBV6-4	.	TRBD2	TGTGCCAGCAGTGCTAGCGGGAGCCCAGATACGCAGTATTTT	CASSASGSPDTQYF
TRBJ2-1	TRBV12-3/TRBV12-4	many	.	TGTGCCAGCAGCCACGCGGGGGCCGGGTACAATGAGCAGTTCTTC	CASSHAGAGYNEQFF
TRBJ1-4	TRBV7-8	many	TRBD1	TGTGCCAGCAGCTCTTTTCTCGGGACAGAAAATGAAAAACTGTTTTTT	CASSSFLGTENEKLFF
TRBJ1-1	TRBV24-1	many	.	TGTGCCACCAGTGATCCGATGAACACTGAAGCTTTCTTT	CATSDPMNTEAFF
TRBJ1-1	TRBV5-1	few	.	TGCGCCAGCAGCTTAAACTCTGAAGCTTTCTTT	CASSLNSEAFF
TRBJ2-1	TRBV20-1	many	.	TGCAGTGCTAGTAAGGGAGAGGCGAATGAGCAGTTCTTC	CSASKGEANEQFF
TRBJ2-7	TRBV7-6	few	.	TGTGCCAGCAGCTTTGGCCGGGGAGCTTCCTACGAGCAGTACTTC	CASSFGRGASYEQYF
TRBJ2-3	TRBV11-2	.	TRBD2	TGTGCCAGCAGCACCCGACCCTTGGGACTAACAAGCACAGATACGCAGTATTTT	CASSTRPLGLTSTDTQYF
TRBJ1-2	TRBV6-5	many	.	TGTGCCAGCAGTTACTTTGGCCCAACAGGGAGCGGTAGTTATGGCTACACCTTC	CASSYFGPTGSGSYGYTF
TRBJ2-7	TRBV4-1	few	.	TGCGCCAGCAGCCAAGTTGGCGGCGGCTTGAGGGAGCAGTACTTC	CASSQVGGGLREQYF
TRBJ2-3	TRBV4-1	few	TRBD2	TGCGCCAGCAGCCTTTCACTAGCGGGAGGTGGCGATACGCAGTATTTT	CASSLSLAGGGDTQYF
TRBJ2-7	TRBV29-1	.	.	TGCAGCGTTGAGTCGACTAGAAAGGGCGAGCAGTACTTC	CSVESTRKGEQYF
TRBJ2-1	TRBV12-3/TRBV12-4	few	.	TGTGCCAGCAGTTTAGCTGACGATGGGAAGAGGTTCTTC	CASSLADDGKRFF
TRBJ2-2	TRBV15	many	TRBD2	TGTGCCACCAGCCGGGAGAGCGGGAGTCCCACCGGGGAGCTGTTTTTT	CATSRESGSPTGELFF
TRBJ2-2	TRBV20-1	.	.	TGCAGTGCTACTGGGGGGTGGTCCGGGGAGCTGTTTTTT	CSATGGWSGELFF
TRBJ1-2	TRBV10-2	few	TRBD1	TGCGCCAGCAGGGACAGGGGGTCGGACTTGTATGGCTACACCTTC	CASRDRGSDLYGYTF
TRBJ2-5	TRBV15	few	.	TGTGCCACCAGGCGGGCGGGGCTCGGAATGGAGACCCAGTACTTC	CATRRAGLGMETQYF
TRBJ1-1	TRBV7-9	.	TRBD1	TGTTCCAGCAGCTCCCCCAGACAGGGGGCATTCACTGAAGCTTTCTTT	CSSSSPRQGAFTEAFF
TRBJ2-5	TRBV12-3/TRBV12-4	many	TRBD1	TGTGCCAGCAGTAGGACAGGGCTCCAAGAGACCCAGTACTTC	CASSRTGLQETQYF
TRBJ2-3	TRBV28	few	.	TGTGCCAGCAGCAAAAGGGGGAAAGGGATGCATGGAGATACGCAGTATTTT	CASSKRGKGMHGDTQYF
TRBJ1-1	TRBV27	.	.	TGTGCCAGCAGTCCAAACATGAACACTGAAGCTTTCTTT	CASSPNMNTEAFF
TRBJ2-7	TRBV6-1	few	TRBD2	TGTGCCAGCAGTCGCCGGGGGGGTAGCTCCTACGAGCAGTACTTC	CASSRRGGSSYEQYF
TRBJ2-3	TRBV9	.	.	TGTGCCAGCAGCCCCAGCTGGGATACGCAGTATTTT	CASSPSWDTQYF
TRBJ2-3	TRBV4-1	many	TRBD2	TGCGCCAGCAGCCAAGCAGCAGGGAGGGAAACAGATACGCAGTATTTT	CASSQAAGRETDTQYF
TRBJ2-1	TRBV10-2	few	TRBD2	TGCGCCACCGGGGGGGCCGGTAATGAGCAGTTCTTC	CATGGAGNEQFF
TRBJ2-5	TRBV14	many	TRBD2	TGTGCCAGCAGCCAAGTTTGGGATAAGAATCAGCGGGAGAGACAAGAGACCCAGTACTTC	CASSQVWDKNQRERQETQYF
TRBJ2-1	TRBV6-1	many	TRBD1	TGTGCCAGCAGTCGACAGGGGGGGTACAATGAGCAGTTCTTC	CASSRQGGYNEQFF
TRBJ1-2	TRBV18	.	TRBD1	TGTGCCAGCTCACCGACAGGGGTTAACTATGGCTACACCTTC	CASSPTGVNYGYTF
TRBJ2-1	TRBV12-3/TRBV12-4	.	.	TGTGCCAGCAGTCCCAGAGCCCCGGGGGCAGTTTACAATGAGCAGTTCTTC	CASSPRAPGAVYNEQFF
TRBJ2-2	TRBV7-9	few	.	TGTGCCAGCAGCCTTGGGGGACTGGACACCGGGGAGCTGTTTTTT	CASSLGGLDTGELFF
TRBJ2-5	TRBV7-9	once	.	TGTACCAGCAGCGAAAGGGGAGGAAGAGAGACCCAGTACTTC	CTSSERGGRETQYF
TRBJ2-1	TRBV5-5	many	.	TGTGCCAGCAGCTCAGACAACTCCTACAATGAGCAGTTCTTC	CASSSDNSYNEQFF
TRBJ2-3	TRBV10-2	few	.	TGCGCCAGCAGTTGGGACCATTTACTGGATACGCAGTATTTT	CASSWDHLLDTQYF
TRBJ2-5	TRBV7-9	.	.	TGTGCCAGCAGCTTAAGTCTGGGTCCCCAAGAGACCCAGTACTTC	CASSLSLGPQETQYF
TRBJ2-4	TRBV7-2	many	.	TGTGCCAGCAGTCAAGACATTCAGTACTTC	CASSQDIQYF
TRBJ2-5	TRBV7-6	few	TRBD1	TGTGCCAGCAGCTTAGCCTCCCATTGGGACAGGACTCAAGAGACCCAGTACTTC	CASSLASHWDRTQETQYF
TRBJ2-7	TRBV7-8	.	TRBD1	TGTGCCAGCAGCTCAGGGGGCGGATATACCTACGAGCAGTACTTC	CASSSGGGYTYEQYF
TRBJ2-2	TRBV6-1	many	TRBD2	TGTGCCAGCAGTACCAGTACAGCGGGAGTTTTAACCGGGGAGCTGTTTTTT	CASSTSTAGVLTGELFF
TRBJ2-2	TRBV14	many	TRBD2	TGTGCCAGCAGCCCAGCGGGGGGTATCGGGGAGCTGTTTTTT	CASSPAGGIGELFF
TRBJ2-5	TRBV6-2/TRBV6-3	few	.	TGTGCCAGCAGTTATGAGGGAGGAGGAGAGACCCAGTACTTC	CASSYEGGGETQYF
TRBJ2-7	TRBV29-1	.	TRBD1	TGCAGCGTGGGGGGCCGGGACAGGGGGTCCTACGAGCAGTACTTC	CSVGGRDRGSYEQYF
TRBJ1-1	TRBV7-9	many	.	TGTGCCAGCGTCGACGGGATGAACACTGAAGCTTTCTTT	CASVDGMNTEAFF